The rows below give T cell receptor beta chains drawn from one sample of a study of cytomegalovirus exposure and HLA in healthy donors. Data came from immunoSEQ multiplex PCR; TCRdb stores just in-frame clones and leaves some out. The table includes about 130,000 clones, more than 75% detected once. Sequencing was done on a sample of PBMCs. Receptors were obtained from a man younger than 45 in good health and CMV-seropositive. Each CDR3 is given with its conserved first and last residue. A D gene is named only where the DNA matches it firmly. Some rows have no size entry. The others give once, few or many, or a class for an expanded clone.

CDR3aa: CASSLDLGQSNEKLFF
CDR3nt: TGTGCCAGCAGCTTGGATCTGGGACAGTCTAATGAAAAACTGTTTTTT
abundance: NA
v_gene: TRBV5-4
d_gene: TRBD1
j_gene: TRBJ1-4

CDR3aa: CASSPFSGGRRSSGNTIYF
CDR3nt: TGTGCCAGCAGCCCATTTTCAGGGGGCCGCCGTTCCTCTGGAAACACCATATATTTT
abundance: NA
v_gene: TRBV11-2
d_gene: TRBD1
j_gene: TRBJ1-3

CDR3aa: CASSGARGYNEQFF
CDR3nt: TGTGCCAGCAGTGGGGCAAGGGGCTACAATGAGCAGTTCTTC
abundance: NA
v_gene: TRBV2
d_gene: NA
j_gene: TRBJ2-1

CDR3aa: CASSPTFGRKNYGYTF
CDR3nt: TGCGCCAGCAGCCCCACGTTTGGCAGAAAGAACTATGGCTACACCTTC
abundance: NA
v_gene: TRBV4-3
d_gene: NA
j_gene: TRBJ1-2

CDR3aa: CASSRREEGYTF
CDR3nt: TGTGCCAGCAGCCGCCGGGAGGAAGGCTACACCTTC
abundance: NA
v_gene: TRBV9
d_gene: NA
j_gene: TRBJ1-2

CDR3aa: CASSLEQGAEAFF
CDR3nt: TGTGCCAGCAGCTTAGAACAGGGGGCTGAAGCTTTCTTT
abundance: NA
v_gene: TRBV7-9
d_gene: TRBD1
j_gene: TRBJ1-1

CDR3aa: CASMDPAGVLDTQYF
CDR3nt: TGCGCCAGCATGGATCCAGCGGGAGTACTAGATACGCAGTATTTT
abundance: NA
v_gene: TRBV10-2
d_gene: TRBD2
j_gene: TRBJ2-3

CDR3aa: CASRELAGNNEQFF
CDR3nt: TGTGCCAGCAGGGAACTAGCGGGAAACAATGAGCAGTTCTTC
abundance: few
v_gene: TRBV27
d_gene: TRBD2
j_gene: TRBJ2-1

CDR3aa: CASNGAGKGVNNEQFF
CDR3nt: TGTGCCAGCAATGGGGCGGGTAAGGGGGTCAACAATGAGCAGTTCTTC
abundance: NA
v_gene: TRBV5-4
d_gene: NA
j_gene: TRBJ2-1

CDR3aa: CASSSTGTGASYEQYF
CDR3nt: TGTGCCAGCAGTTCGACCGGGACAGGGGCCTCCTACGAGCAGTACTTC
abundance: once
v_gene: TRBV28
d_gene: TRBD1
j_gene: TRBJ2-7

CDR3aa: CASSPSYRGPRYEQFF
CDR3nt: TGCGCCAGCAGCCCTTCCTACAGGGGCCCGCGGTATGAGCAGTTCTTC
abundance: NA
v_gene: TRBV4-3
d_gene: TRBD1
j_gene: TRBJ2-1

CDR3aa: CASSWRYEQYF
CDR3nt: TGTGCCAGCAGCTGGAGGTACGAGCAGTACTTC
abundance: NA
v_gene: TRBV7-9
d_gene: NA
j_gene: TRBJ2-7

CDR3aa: CASSAGLAGGPWDNEQFF
CDR3nt: TGTGCCAGCTCAGCTGGACTAGCGGGAGGCCCTTGGGACAATGAGCAGTTCTTC
abundance: NA
v_gene: TRBV18
d_gene: TRBD2
j_gene: TRBJ2-1

CDR3aa: CATSRAGSGVPDTQYF
CDR3nt: TGTGCCACCAGCAGAGCAGGTAGCGGGGTTCCGGATACGCAGTATTTT
abundance: NA
v_gene: TRBV15
d_gene: TRBD2
j_gene: TRBJ2-3

CDR3aa: CASSLTAREGDTDTQYF
CDR3nt: TGTGCCAGCAGTCTAACCGCACGGGAGGGAGACACAGATACGCAGTATTTT
abundance: few
v_gene: TRBV27
d_gene: TRBD2
j_gene: TRBJ2-3

CDR3aa: CASSVGSAGGNGYTF
CDR3nt: TGTGCCAGCAGCGTAGGTTCGGCAGGGGGCAATGGCTACACCTTC
abundance: NA
v_gene: TRBV9
d_gene: TRBD1
j_gene: TRBJ1-2

CDR3aa: CASSLDRGREKLFF
CDR3nt: TGTGCCAGCAGCTTGGACAGGGGTCGGGAAAAACTGTTTTTT
abundance: NA
v_gene: TRBV7-2
d_gene: TRBD1
j_gene: TRBJ1-4

CDR3aa: CATSPGTGTGELFF
CDR3nt: TGTGCCACCAGCCCTGGGACAGGGACCGGGGAGCTGTTTTTT
abundance: NA
v_gene: TRBV15
d_gene: TRBD1
j_gene: TRBJ2-2

CDR3aa: CASAGNDRGNNQPQHF
CDR3nt: TGTGCCAGTGCGGGGAACGACAGGGGGAATAATCAGCCCCAGCATTTT
abundance: NA
v_gene: TRBV19
d_gene: TRBD1
j_gene: TRBJ1-5

CDR3aa: CASSLSLPGTSGTTSSYEQYF
CDR3nt: TGTGCCAGCAGCCTCTCCCTCCCCGGGACTAGCGGCACCACTAGCTCCTACGAGCAGTACTTC
abundance: once
v_gene: TRBV13
d_gene: TRBD2
j_gene: TRBJ2-7

CDR3aa: CASQTANSGANVLTF
CDR3nt: TGTGCCAGTCAAACAGCCAACTCTGGGGCCAACGTCCTGACTTTC
abundance: once
v_gene: TRBV19
d_gene: NA
j_gene: TRBJ2-6

CDR3aa: CASSPTAFNYGYTF
CDR3nt: TGTGCCAGCAGCCCGACAGCGTTTAACTATGGCTACACCTTC
abundance: NA
v_gene: TRBV7-2
d_gene: NA
j_gene: TRBJ1-2

CDR3aa: CASSLAAGNGQPQHF
CDR3nt: TGTGCCAGCAGCTTAGCAGCCGGGAACGGACAGCCCCAGCATTTT
abundance: NA
v_gene: TRBV7-2
d_gene: NA
j_gene: TRBJ1-5

CDR3aa: CASSPNRLRGGGEQYF
CDR3nt: TGTGCCAGCAGCCCGAATCGCTTGAGGGGCGGGGGCGAGCAGTACTTC
abundance: NA
v_gene: TRBV7-2
d_gene: TRBD2
j_gene: TRBJ2-7

CDR3aa: CAIGERANSYNEQFF
CDR3nt: TGTGCCATCGGGGAGCGAGCGAACTCCTACAATGAGCAGTTCTTC
abundance: NA
v_gene: TRBV10-3
d_gene: NA
j_gene: TRBJ2-1

CDR3aa: CASSYVWAGMNTEAFF
CDR3nt: TGTGCCAGCAGTTACGTTTGGGCAGGAATGAACACTGAAGCTTTCTTT
abundance: NA
v_gene: TRBV6-5
d_gene: NA
j_gene: TRBJ1-1

CDR3aa: CASSLATIGQGADEQFF
CDR3nt: TGCGCCAGCAGCTTGGCCACTATTGGGCAGGGGGCCGATGAGCAGTTCTTC
abundance: NA
v_gene: TRBV5-1
d_gene: TRBD1
j_gene: TRBJ2-1

CDR3aa: CASRDRGDTGELFF
CDR3nt: TGTGCCAGCAGGGACAGGGGGGACACCGGGGAGCTGTTTTTT
abundance: NA
v_gene: TRBV28
d_gene: TRBD1
j_gene: TRBJ2-2

CDR3aa: CASSPTSSYEQYF
CDR3nt: TGTGCCAGCAGTCCGACAAGCTCCTACGAGCAGTACTTC
abundance: NA
v_gene: TRBV2
d_gene: NA
j_gene: TRBJ2-7

CDR3aa: CAISEAGNYGYTF
CDR3nt: TGTGCCATCAGTGAGGCGGGGAACTATGGCTACACCTTC
abundance: NA
v_gene: TRBV10-3
d_gene: NA
j_gene: TRBJ1-2

CDR3aa: CASSLSGRSSYEQYF
CDR3nt: TGTGCCAGCAGTCTTAGCGGGAGGAGCTCCTACGAGCAGTACTTC
abundance: NA
v_gene: TRBV7-9
d_gene: TRBD2
j_gene: TRBJ2-7

CDR3aa: CASSFTTSGYEQYF
CDR3nt: TGTGCCAGCAGCTTTACGACTAGCGGGTACGAGCAGTACTTC
abundance: NA
v_gene: TRBV7-2
d_gene: TRBD2
j_gene: TRBJ2-7

CDR3aa: CASSVRVNTEAFF
CDR3nt: TGTGCCAGCAGCGTACGAGTGAACACTGAAGCTTTCTTT
abundance: NA
v_gene: TRBV9
d_gene: NA
j_gene: TRBJ1-1

CDR3aa: CASERQGEGQPQHF
CDR3nt: TGTGCCAGCGAACGACAGGGGGAGGGTCAGCCCCAGCATTTT
abundance: NA
v_gene: TRBV7-2
d_gene: TRBD1
j_gene: TRBJ1-5

CDR3aa: CSVEGGTSGRAYEQYF
CDR3nt: TGCAGCGTTGAAGGGGGGACTAGCGGGAGAGCCTACGAGCAGTACTTC
abundance: NA
v_gene: TRBV29-1
d_gene: TRBD2
j_gene: TRBJ2-7

CDR3aa: CASSQEWGDGGNTEAFF
CDR3nt: TGTGCCAGCAGCCAAGAATGGGGGGATGGTGGGAACACTGAAGCTTTCTTT
abundance: few
v_gene: TRBV4-2
d_gene: NA
j_gene: TRBJ1-1

CDR3aa: CASRRISGGFYNEQFF
CDR3nt: TGTGCCAGCAGAAGAATTAGCGGGGGATTCTACAATGAGCAGTTCTTC
abundance: NA
v_gene: TRBV11-2
d_gene: TRBD2
j_gene: TRBJ2-1

CDR3aa: CASSPGLADRETQYF
CDR3nt: TGTGCCAGCAGCCCAGGACTAGCGGACAGGGAGACCCAGTACTTC
abundance: NA
v_gene: TRBV7-9
d_gene: TRBD2
j_gene: TRBJ2-5

CDR3aa: CASIAATNEKLFF
CDR3nt: TGTGCCAGCATCGCAGCAACTAATGAAAAACTGTTTTTT
abundance: NA
v_gene: TRBV6-6
d_gene: NA
j_gene: TRBJ1-4

CDR3aa: CASSPQAGGSTDTQYF
CDR3nt: TGTGCCAGCTCACCACAAGCGGGAGGGAGCACAGATACGCAGTATTTT
abundance: NA
v_gene: TRBV18
d_gene: TRBD2
j_gene: TRBJ2-3

CDR3aa: CASSLALDRSYEQYF
CDR3nt: TGCGCCAGCAGCTTGGCCCTGGACAGGTCCTACGAGCAGTACTTC
abundance: once
v_gene: TRBV5-1
d_gene: TRBD1
j_gene: TRBJ2-7

CDR3aa: CASSPRTGRTDTQYF
CDR3nt: TGTGCCAGCTCACCACGGACAGGCCGCACAGATACGCAGTATTTT
abundance: NA
v_gene: TRBV18
d_gene: TRBD1
j_gene: TRBJ2-3

CDR3aa: CASSLSARGTYEQYF
CDR3nt: TGTGCCAGCAGCTTATCGGCACGGGGAACCTACGAGCAGTACTTC
abundance: many
v_gene: TRBV11-2
d_gene: NA
j_gene: TRBJ2-7

CDR3aa: CASSFGRGDSGNTIYF
CDR3nt: TGTGCCAGCAGCTTTGGTCGGGGGGACTCTGGAAACACCATATATTTT
abundance: once
v_gene: TRBV5-4
d_gene: NA
j_gene: TRBJ1-3

CDR3aa: CASTGFPGTGELFF
CDR3nt: TGTGCCAGTACGGGATTCCCGGGCACCGGGGAGCTGTTTTTT
abundance: NA
v_gene: TRBV19
d_gene: NA
j_gene: TRBJ2-2

CDR3aa: CASSSGTLDEQYF
CDR3nt: TGTGCCAGCAGCAGCGGGACTCTAGACGAGCAGTACTTC
abundance: few
v_gene: TRBV2
d_gene: TRBD2
j_gene: TRBJ2-7

CDR3aa: CASSQGTGGSTGELFF
CDR3nt: TGTGCCAGCAGCCAAGGGACAGGGGGTTCCACCGGGGAGCTGTTTTTT
abundance: NA
v_gene: TRBV4-2
d_gene: TRBD1
j_gene: TRBJ2-2

CDR3aa: CATSSTGGEDGELFF
CDR3nt: TGTGCCACCAGCAGTACAGGGGGCGAGGACGGGGAGCTGTTTTTT
abundance: NA
v_gene: TRBV15
d_gene: TRBD1
j_gene: TRBJ2-2

CDR3aa: CASSFTRAADTQYF
CDR3nt: TGTGCCAGCAGCTTTACCAGGGCAGCAGATACGCAGTATTTT
abundance: NA
v_gene: TRBV7-9
d_gene: NA
j_gene: TRBJ2-3

CDR3aa: CASSAGLGQGLFF
CDR3nt: TGTGCCAGCAGTGCGGGCTTAGGACAGGGGTTGTTCTTT
abundance: NA
v_gene: TRBV28
d_gene: TRBD1
j_gene: TRBJ1-1

CDR3aa: CASSFGRGRNQNEQFF
CDR3nt: TGTGCCAGCAGCTTCGGCAGGGGCCGTAACCAAAATGAGCAGTTCTTC
abundance: NA
v_gene: TRBV7-7
d_gene: NA
j_gene: TRBJ2-1

CDR3aa: CARRTGSSYEQYF
CDR3nt: TGTGCCAGAAGGACAGGGAGCTCCTACGAGCAGTACTTC
abundance: once
v_gene: TRBV2
d_gene: TRBD1
j_gene: TRBJ2-7